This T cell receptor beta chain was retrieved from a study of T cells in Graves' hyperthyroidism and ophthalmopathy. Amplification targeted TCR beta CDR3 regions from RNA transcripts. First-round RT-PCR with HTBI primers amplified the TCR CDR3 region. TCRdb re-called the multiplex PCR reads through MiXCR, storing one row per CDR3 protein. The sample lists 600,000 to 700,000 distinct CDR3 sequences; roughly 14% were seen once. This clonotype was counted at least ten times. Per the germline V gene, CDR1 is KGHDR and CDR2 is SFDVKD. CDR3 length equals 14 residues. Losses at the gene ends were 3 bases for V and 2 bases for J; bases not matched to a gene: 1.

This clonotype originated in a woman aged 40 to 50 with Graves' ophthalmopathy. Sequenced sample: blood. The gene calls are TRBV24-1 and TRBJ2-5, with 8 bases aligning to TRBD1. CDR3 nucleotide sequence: TGTGCCACCAGTGATCGGACAGGGCAAGAGACCCAGTACTTC. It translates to CATSDRTGQETQYF.